A single T cell receptor beta chain is shown here with its context. Its cognate antigen is unknown. The record originates from a study of shared clonotypes between healthy human individuals. Study details: Per donor, CD8 memory used one plate, CD8 naive used two, CD4 memory used three and CD4 naive used three. Points from the study as a whole: Naive subsets generally had larger estimated richness than memory subsets.

Germline V gives CDR1 SGHTA, CDR2 FQGNSA. The V gene lost 1 base and the J gene lost 3 bases, with 13 bases spanning the gap. The CDR3 contains 15 residues. The authors distributed each subset's genomic DNA evenly over several immunoSEQ plates. The protocol was immunoSEQ multiplex PCR, while the TCRdb copy is restricted to in-frame clones and leaves out a portion. The profile shows some 2,100,000 clones, approximately 94% of them singletons. The material sequenced was naive CD4+ T cells sorted from blood. Subset noted: CD45RA+ positively selected. This sequence was found in a man aged 18 to 35 in good health. This rearrangement joins TRBV7-2 to TRBJ2-7; no definite D call. CDR3 in DNA: TGTGCCAGCAGCTTAGGCCCGCTCCTTCTCTACGAGCAGTACTTC. It specifies CASSLGPLLLYEQYF.